The text below deals with one T cell receptor (beta chain). A J-beta primer mix and a sample-barcoded 5' primer were used in a second PCR of roughly 6 to 12 cycles. A single record per CDR3 protein comes from TCRdb applying MiXCR to the 5' RACE reads. The sample records some 1.5 million distinct CDR3 sequences, 28% being singletons. The source of the sample is a study of blood T cells in healthy people across ages. Across the study: In model experiments, template switching was able to capture about one barcoded beta molecule for every two T cells that were present.

From germline, CDR1 is SGHDT and CDR2 YYEEEE. CDR3 length: 19 amino acids. With 5 bases clipped from V and 4 bases from J, the junction kept 17 bases outside the gene matches. Sequencing was done on a sample of blood. This TCR was sampled from a woman between 25 and 40 years old in good health. The chain uses TRBV5-6 and TRBJ1-5, with TRBD1 identical over 11 bases. The CDR3 sequence: CASSRAGQGVFSSNQPQHF. CDR3 sequence (DNA): TGTGCCAGCAGTCGGGCGGGACAGGGGGTTTTTTCCTCAAATCAGCCCCAGCATTTT.